These T cell receptor beta chains were read from a single sample in a study of cytotoxic CD8 clonotypes in ibrutinib-treated CLL. Profiling relied on immunoSEQ multiplex PCR, and the TCRdb table lists in-frame clones only, not all of them. The sample contains 75,000 to 80,000 clones, roughly 85% of which appear only once. This specimen was PBMCs, taken after 24 months of ibrutinib treatment. The receptor source for this set is a human donor with chronic lymphocytic leukemia. Both conserved end residues are part of each CDR3. Fields, in order: V gene, clone size, J gene, D gene, CDR3 DNA, CDR3 protein. The D gene is left open where the match is weak. Only part of the rows carry a size: once, few, many, or a class if the clone is expanded.

>TRBV15|few|TRBJ2-3|.
TGTGCCACCAGCAGAGATACAGATACGCAGTATTTT
CATSRDTDTQYF
>TRBV7-2|.|TRBJ1-2|TRBD1
TGTGCCAGCACGCCGGGACAGGGTGGCTATGGCTACACCTTC
CASTPGQGGYGYTF
>TRBV29-1|once|TRBJ2-3|TRBD2
TGCAGCGTCCTAGCGGGGCTCACAGATACGCAGTATTTT
CSVLAGLTDTQYF
>TRBV29-1|once|TRBJ2-7|TRBD1
TGCAGCGTTGGGACAGGGGGTCCCTACGAGCAGTACTTC
CSVGTGGPYEQYF
>TRBV5-1|.|TRBJ2-2|TRBD2
TGCGCCAGCAGCAGGGAGGGAGTCACCGGGGAGCTGTTTTTT
CASSREGVTGELFF
>TRBV5-4|.|TRBJ2-3|TRBD2
TGTGCCAGCAGGAAACAGGAAATAGCGGGGCAGCTTAGCACAGATACGCAGTATTTT
CASRKQEIAGQLSTDTQYF
>TRBV19|once|TRBJ2-4|.
TGTGCCAGCCTACCTGGACACAAACTCTCCAAAAACATTCAGTACTTC
CASLPGHKLSKNIQYF
>TRBV6-1|.|TRBJ2-3|TRBD2
TGTGCCAGCAGTCTGTCTAGCGGTTTCGCAGATACGCAGTATTTT
CASSLSSGFADTQYF
>TRBV6-6|.|TRBJ1-1|.
TGTGCCAGCAGTTACGACACAGGGAGCCAAGCTTTCTTT
CASSYDTGSQAFF
>TRBV5-1|once|TRBJ2-4|.
TGCGCCAGCAGCTTGGGGGACTCCCGCAAAAACATTCAGTACTTC
CASSLGDSRKNIQYF
>TRBV7-8|.|TRBJ2-1|.
TGTGCCAGCAGCGTCTCTGGTTCCTACAATGAGCAGTTCTTC
CASSVSGSYNEQFF
>TRBV11-2|few|TRBJ2-7|.
TGTGCCAGCAGCCCTAACGGTTACGATGTGCAGTACTTC
CASSPNGYDVQYF
>TRBV20-1|.|TRBJ2-5|.
TGCAGATCGGACAGCCAAGAGACCCAGTACTTC
CRSDSQETQYF
>TRBV5-1|.|TRBJ2-2|.
TGCGCCAGCGTAAACGCCGGGGAGCTGTTTTTT
CASVNAGELFF
>TRBV7-2|.|TRBJ2-3|TRBD2
TGTGCCAGCAGCTTAGGCGGGAGGTTAGCAGATACGCAGTATTTT
CASSLGGRLADTQYF
>TRBV11-2|.|TRBJ2-7|.
TGTGCCAGCAGCCGAGAGGGATACGAGCAGTACTTC
CASSREGYEQYF
>TRBV28|few|TRBJ1-3|.
TGTGCCAGCAGTTTGGGTGCGAGGACTGGAAACACCATATATTTT
CASSLGARTGNTIYF
>TRBV19|.|TRBJ1-4|.
TGTGCCAGTAGTATCTCGGCCGGGACTCCGGGAGGGAATGAAAAACTGTTTTTT
CASSISAGTPGGNEKLFF
>TRBV7-2|few|TRBJ2-7|.
TGTGCCAGCAGCCGTGCAGTCGAGCAGTACTTC
CASSRAVEQYF
>TRBV10-3|.|TRBJ2-3|.
TGTGCCATCAGTGAGTCGGGCCTAAACACAGATACGCAGTATTTT
CAISESGLNTDTQYF
>TRBV5-6|.|TRBJ2-3|TRBD2
TGTGCCAGCAGCTCAACGGGACTAGCGGGCACAGATACGCAGTATTTT
CASSSTGLAGTDTQYF
>TRBV13|.|TRBJ2-1|TRBD1
TGTGCCAGCAGCCCATGGGGACAGGGGGACAATGAGCAGTTCTTC
CASSPWGQGDNEQFF
>TRBV28|.|TRBJ2-5|.
TGTGCCAGCAGTTTATCAAGGGAGACCCAGTACTTC
CASSLSRETQYF
>TRBV7-6|.|TRBJ2-2|.
TGTGCCAGCAGCGGGTGGGGCTCCCGGGGGTACGGGGAGCTGTTTTTT
CASSGWGSRGYGELFF
>TRBV29-1|.|TRBJ2-5|TRBD2
TGCAGCGTTGAAGGGCGGGAGGGCCGTGAGACCCAGTACTTC
CSVEGREGRETQYF
>TRBV27|.|TRBJ1-1|.
TGTGCCAGCAGCACTCGCGCGAGGGCCTTAAACACTGAAGCTTTCTTT
CASSTRARALNTEAFF
>TRBV30|once|TRBJ1-3|.
TGTGCCTGGAGTGTGTGGCAGAGAAACACCATATATTTT
CAWSVWQRNTIYF
>TRBV5-1|once|TRBJ2-1|.
TGCGCCAGCAGCTTGGAGAGAGACTTGAACAATGAGCAGTTCTTC
CASSLERDLNNEQFF
>TRBV4-3|.|TRBJ2-7|TRBD2
TGCGCCAGCAGCCGGGGGGCCGGGAGGGCCGCCGAGCAGTACTTC
CASSRGAGRAAEQYF
>TRBV9|many|TRBJ2-7|TRBD2
TGTGCCAGCAGCTTAGGCGGGAGCGGGACCTACGAGCAGTACTTC
CASSLGGSGTYEQYF
>TRBV6-6|.|TRBJ1-4|TRBD1
TGTGCCAGCAGTGGCCCGGGACAGGGAAGTGAAAAACTGTTTTTT
CASSGPGQGSEKLFF
>TRBV13|.|TRBJ2-7|TRBD2
TGTGCCAGCAGCTTAGGCGGGAGCGGGACCTACGAGCAGTACTTC
CASSLGGSGTYEQYF
>TRBV11-2|.|TRBJ2-1|TRBD2
TGTGCCAGCAGCTTACTGGGACTAGCGGGAGGAGCCTACAATGAGCAGTTCTTC
CASSLLGLAGGAYNEQFF
>TRBV18|.|TRBJ2-5|.
TGTGCCAGCTCACCACGCCGAGAGACCCAGTACTTC
CASSPRRETQYF
>TRBV2|.|TRBJ2-5|.
TGTGCCAGCAGTGTAGGGCAGGGGTTGTCAGAGACCCAGTACTTC
CASSVGQGLSETQYF
>TRBV9|.|TRBJ1-2|TRBD1
TGTGCCAGCAGCCAGACAGGGGGCTACTATGGCTACACCTTC
CASSQTGGYYGYTF
>TRBV7-3|.|TRBJ2-3|.
TGTGCCAGCACCAAATATCCGGGACAGGGACTAGCAGCAGATACGCAGTATTTT
CASTKYPGQGLAADTQYF
>TRBV7-9|.|TRBJ1-1|.
TGTGCCAGCAGCTCGCAGGGATCTGTCTCTGAAGCTTTCTTT
CASSSQGSVSEAFF
>TRBV28|few|TRBJ2-1|TRBD2
TGTGCCAGCAGTTTAGCGGGAGCTAGGAATGAGCAGTTCTTC
CASSLAGARNEQFF
>TRBV10-2|.|TRBJ2-2|.
TGCGCCAGCAGTCCCCCGGCTCCGTACACCGGGGAGCTGTTTTTT
CASSPPAPYTGELFF